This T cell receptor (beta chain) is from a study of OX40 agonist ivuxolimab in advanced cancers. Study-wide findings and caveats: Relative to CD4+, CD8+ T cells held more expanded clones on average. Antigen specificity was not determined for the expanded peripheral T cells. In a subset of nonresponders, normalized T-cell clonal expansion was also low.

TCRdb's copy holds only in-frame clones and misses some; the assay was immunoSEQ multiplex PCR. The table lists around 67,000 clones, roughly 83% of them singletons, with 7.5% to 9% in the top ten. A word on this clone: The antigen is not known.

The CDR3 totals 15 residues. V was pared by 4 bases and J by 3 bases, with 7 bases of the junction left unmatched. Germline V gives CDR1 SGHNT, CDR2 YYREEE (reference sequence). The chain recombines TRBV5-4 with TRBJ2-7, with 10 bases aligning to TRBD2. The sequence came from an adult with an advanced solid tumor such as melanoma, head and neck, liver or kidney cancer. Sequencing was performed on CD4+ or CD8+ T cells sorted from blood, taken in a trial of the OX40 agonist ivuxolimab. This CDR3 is CASSEESGGVYEQYF. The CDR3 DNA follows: TGTGCCAGCAGCGAAGAGAGCGGGGGGGTCTACGAGCAGTACTTC.